Listed here are 5 T cell receptor beta chains from one sample, sequenced in a study of T cell responses to AZD1222 COVID-19 vaccine. TCRdb keeps only in-frame clones here, not all; method: immunoSEQ multiplex PCR. The data show approximately 160,000 clones, with 94% seen just once and roughly 4.6% held by the top ten. The source material was peripheral blood, sampled 28 days after the second AZD1222 dose. These receptors all come from an adult who received the AZD1222 COVID-19 vaccine.

The chain has TRBV25-1 and TRBJ1-5; D remains unclear. The V end was cut by 4 bases, the J end by 3 bases, with 10 bases between. There are 14 residues in the CDR3. The germline V gene has CDR1 MGHDK and CDR2 SYGVNS. CDR3 loop: CASSAWGSNQPQHF. CDR3 coding DNA: TGTGCCAGCAGTGCCTGGGGTTCCAATCAGCCCCAGCATTTT.

This clone was seen more than once but under ten times. The rearrangement joins TRBV5-4 to TRBJ2-6; D is unclear. Germline V lookup: CDR1 SGHNT, CDR2 YYREEE (reference sequence). CDR3 size: 14 residues. V lost 0 bases to trimming and J lost 0 bases, with 1 base between them. CDR3 residues: CASSLDSGANVLTF. The CDR3 DNA follows: TGTGCCAGCAGCTTGGACTCTGGGGCCAACGTCCTGACTTTC.

The V call is TRBV28, the J call TRBJ1-2; D not certain. The V gene's germline CDR1 is MDHEN and CDR2 SYDVKM. V was clipped by 10 bases and J by 0 bases, with 12 bases between them. This CDR3 is built from 13 residues. This chain's CDR3 is CATLSTTNYGYTF. CDR3 coding DNA: TGTGCCACCTTATCCACAACTAACTATGGCTACACCTTC.

The V gene is TRBV15, the J gene TRBJ2-4; D uncertain. Looked up from germline, CDR1 is LNHNV and CDR2 is YYDKDF (reference sequence). The length of the CDR3 is 15 residues. V was clipped by 0 bases and J by 0 bases, with 6 bases between them. The chain's CDR3 is CATSRDQIAKNIQYF. The CDR3 region has the DNA TGTGCCACCAGCAGAGATCAAATAGCCAAAAACATTCAGTACTTC.

For the CDR3, the DNA is TGTGCCACCAGTGGTGGACGCACAGATACGCAGTATTTT. Residues: CATSGGRTDTQYF. This rearrangement joins TRBV24-1 to TRBJ2-3; D unresolved. The CDR3 is made up of 13 amino acids. CDR1 and CDR2 (germline): KGHDR, SFDVKD. Trimming cost V 5 bases and J 1 base, with 6 bases left between them.